The 25 T cell receptor beta chains presented below share a single source sample, sequenced in a study of T cell repertoires in cytomegalovirus infection. From the reads, TCRdb called clonotypes with MiXCR, one entry per CDR3 protein. This sample has fewer than 950,000 distinct CDR3 sequences; approximately 30% occur once, and the top ten carry around 12%. Their cognate antigens are unknown. The material sequenced was cultured CD8+ T cells from PBMCs, taken from culture after CMV antigen stimulation. These TCRs come from a human donor in good health (CMV status not recorded). Some clones in this sample may be carry-over from other donors' samples.

The J gene is TRBJ1-5, the V gene TRBV3-1; D perhaps matches TRBD1 (5 bases). This CDR3 contains 16 residues. V was pared by 1 base and J by 3 bases, with 13 bases between. CDR1 and CDR2 (germline): LGHDT, YNNKEL (reference sequence). The CDR3 loop reads CASSQGSGRINQPQHF. The DNA for the CDR3 is TGTGCCAGCAGCCAAGGTTCAGGGCGGATCAATCAGCCCCAGCATTTT.

The chain couples TRBV20-1 to TRBJ2-1; tentative D call: TRBD2 (6 bases). Between the trimmed V and J ends, which lost 5 bases and 4 bases, there was a span of 18 bases. This CDR3 region has 15 residues. Germline V gene sequence: CDR1 DFQATT, CDR2 SNEGSKA (reference sequence). The CDR3 region is CSADLGRGLYNEQFF. CDR3 DNA sequence: TGCAGTGCTGACTTAGGGCGGGGCCTTTACAATGAGCAGTTCTTC.

The rearrangement joins TRBV27 to TRBJ1-1; TRBD1 might be the D (5 bases). In germline, CDR1 is MNHEY, CDR2 SMNVEV (reference sequence). CDR3 length: 15 amino acids. V was clipped by 0 bases and J by 0 bases, with 8 bases between them. The CDR3 nucleotides are TGTGCCAGCAGTTTATCCTTGGGACTGAACACTGAAGCTTTCTTT. Protein sequence: CASSLSLGLNTEAFF.

This chain's CDR3 is CASSYSSGFDEQFF. CDR3 in DNA: TGTGCCAGCAGTTACTCGTCTGGGTTCGATGAGCAGTTCTTC. The genes are TRBV6-5 and TRBJ2-1, with unresolved D. V was cut by 0 bases and J by 8 bases, with 11 bases left in between. This CDR3 is 14 amino acids long. CDR1 MNHEY and CDR2 SVGAGI come from the germline V gene.

This clonotype was found a few times. The chain uses TRBV7-9 and TRBJ1-2, with D possibly being TRBD1 (6 bases). V was shortened by 4 bases and J by 4 bases, with 19 bases between the two germline ends. The CDR3 runs 16 residues. Germline values: CDR1 SEHNR, CDR2 FQNEAQ (reference sequence). In DNA, the CDR3 is TGTGCCAGCAGCTCCCACCGACAGGAGAAAGGCTATGGCTACACCTTC. The encoded protein is CASSSHRQEKGYGYTF.

The table lists this clonotype with many counts. This rearrangement joins TRBV7-8 to TRBJ2-1; D assignment may be TRBD1 or TRBD2 (5 bases each). There are 17 residues in the CDR3. V lost 2 bases, J lost 8 bases, and 22 bases lay in between. CDR1 and CDR2 (germline): SGHVS, FQNEAQ. CDR3 nucleotide sequence: TGTGCCAGCAGCTTATATGGCCGGGACGGACGGGACGATGAGCAGTTCTTC. This sequence encodes CASSLYGRDGRDDEQFF.

V usage is TRBV28 and J usage is TRBJ2-3; tentative D call: TRBD1 (6 bases). The germline gives CDR1 MDHEN, CDR2 SYDVKM. V lost 5 bases and J 2 bases, leaving 17 bases between the germline ends. The CDR3 runs 16 residues. CDR3 protein: CASSPIQGTPTDTQYF. The CDR3 nucleotides read TGTGCCAGCAGTCCTATACAGGGAACCCCCACAGATACGCAGTATTTT. The variable domain in full, with the rest retrieved from reference TRBV28 and TRBJ2-3, is DVKVTQSSRYLVKRTGEKVFLECVQDMDHENMFWYRQDPGLGLRLIYFSYDVKMKEKGDIPEGYSVSREKKERFSLILESASTNQTSMYLCASSPIQGTPTDTQYFGPGTRLTVL.

The chain carries TRBV19 and TRBJ1-2; TRBD1 might be the D (6 bases). The germline CDR1 and CDR2 sequences are LNHDA and SQIVND (reference sequence). Trimming shortened V by 6 bases and J by 8 bases, and 13 bases separated the two germline ends. The CDR3 contains 12 residues. The DNA for the CDR3 is TGTGCCAGTAGGGAACAGGGACTCGGCTACACCTTC. It specifies CASREQGLGYTF.

This clonotype is a singleton in its sample. This rearrangement joins TRBV2 to TRBJ1-5; D call uncertain. The germline V gene has CDR1 SNHLY and CDR2 FYNNEI. Trimming removed 1 base from V and 7 bases from J, with 14 bases in between. This CDR3 is built from 15 residues. DNA of the CDR3: TGTGCCAGCAGTGAAGAACGGCGCTCGGGACAGCCCCAGCATTTT. Amino acids: CASSEERRSGQPQHF.

This clonotype was detected many times. V and J are TRBV14 and TRBJ1-4; D remains unclear. V was clipped by 3 bases and J by 0 bases, with 17 bases between them. CDR3 size: 18 residues. Germline V CDR1 and CDR2: SGHDN, FVKESK. CDR3 sequence (DNA): TGTGCCAGCAGCCACAGGCCTATCGGACGGACAACTAATGAAAAACTGTTTTTT. Translating it yields CASSHRPIGRTTNEKLFF.

V usage is TRBV7-6 and J usage is TRBJ2-7; TRBD2 aligns across 9 bases. This CDR3 has 16 amino acids. Germline CDR1 SGHVS, CDR2 FNYEAQ. Trimming cost V 0 bases and J 6 bases; bases outside gene matches: 9. The CDR3 DNA reads TGTGCCAGCAGCTTAGCGGGGACTAGCCTAATTTCCGAGCAGTACGTC. It codes for CASSLAGTSLISEQYV.

This clonotype occurred a few times. This sequence joins TRBV7-9 and TRBJ2-1; TRBD2 is a possible D gene (5 bases). CDR1 is SEHNR, CDR2 FQNEAQ, per germline (reference sequence). Trimming shortened V by 3 bases and J by 10 bases, and 13 bases separated the two germline ends. The CDR3 covers 13 residues. The DNA of the CDR3 is TGTGCCAGCAGCTTGGATCTCACGGGGGAGCAGTTCTTC. Encoded protein: CASSLDLTGEQFF.

There are many counts of this clonotype. The V and J genes are TRBV27 and TRBJ2-7; D may be TRBD2 (5 bases). This CDR3 has 15 residues. V was clipped by 4 bases and J by 5 bases, with 18 bases between them. Germline V gene sequence: CDR1 MNHEY, CDR2 SMNVEV (reference sequence). The CDR3 sequence: CASSSPRGRINEQYF. CDR3 nucleotides: TGTGCCAGCAGTTCACCCAGAGGGCGCATCAACGAGCAGTACTTC.

This chain joins TRBV7-8 and TRBJ2-7, with 10 positions matching TRBD1. The CDR3 has 16 residues. V was pared by 0 bases and J by 1 base, with 3 bases of the junction left unmatched. CDR1 and CDR2 (germline): SGHVS, FQNEAQ. The CDR3 sequence is CASSLAGGQGSYEQYF. The DNA for the CDR3 is TGTGCCAGCAGCTTAGCGGGGGGACAGGGGTCCTACGAGCAGTACTTC.

This chain joins TRBV27 and TRBJ2-4; D ambiguous. Trimming shortened V by 2 bases and J by 0 bases, and 11 bases separated the two germline ends. From germline, CDR1 is MNHEY and CDR2 SMNVEV (reference sequence). CDR3 length: 16 residues. The chain's CDR3 is CASSLDRPLAKNIQYF. As DNA, the CDR3 is TGTGCCAGCAGTTTAGACCGACCGCTAGCCAAAAACATTCAGTACTTC.

This chain links TRBV10-3 with TRBJ2-7, with D possibly matching TRBD1 (7 bases). The V end lost 3 bases, the J end lost 1 base, and 13 bases lay between the germline ends. The CDR3 length is 15 residues. The germline V gene encodes CDR1 ENHRY and CDR2 SYGVKD. This CDR3 is CAISDGGTVSYEQYV. Written as DNA, the CDR3 is TGTGCCATCAGTGACGGAGGGACAGTTTCCTACGAGCAGTACGTC.

V and J are TRBV18 and TRBJ2-3; D remains ambiguous. The CDR3 sequence is 12 residues long. Germline-derived CDR1 and CDR2 are KGHSH and LQKENI. V shed 4 bases and J shed 2 bases, with 4 bases lying between them. The CDR3 DNA reads TGTGCCAGCTCACGGCACACAGATACGCAGTATTTT. Translated, it gives CASSRHTDTQYF.

There are a few counts of this clonotype. The V and J genes are TRBV28 and TRBJ2-3; D perhaps matches TRBD2 (6 bases). CDR3 length: 15 residues. Germline V gene sequence: CDR1 MDHEN, CDR2 SYDVKM. Trimming removed 5 bases from V and 4 bases from J, with 16 bases in between. The CDR3 coding sequence is TGTGCCAGCAGTCGGACTACTAGGGGAGCAGATACGCAGTATTTT. This gives the protein CASSRTTRGADTQYF.

V is TRBV20-1 and J is TRBJ2-7; weak D call: TRBD1 (6 bases). The CDR3 totals 17 residues. V was pared by 2 bases and J by 2 bases, with 22 bases between. In germline, CDR1 is DFQATT, CDR2 SNEGSKA (reference sequence). The CDR3 nucleotides read TGCAGTGCTAGATCTTCCGAGGGGGACCCTTCACCCTACGAGCAGTACTTC. Translation gives CSARSSEGDPSPYEQYF.

On this clonotype: Since the CDR3 does not end with the conserved phenylalanine or tryptophan, this likely comes from a read error. The chain uses TRBV12-3 or TRBV12-4 and TRBJ1-2; no definite D call. The V gene lost 6 bases and the J gene lost 3 bases, with 11 bases spanning the gap. The CDR3 sequence is 13 residues long. The CDR3 sequence: CASSPTQYYGYTI. The CDR3, as DNA: TGTGCCAGCAGCCCGACCCAGTACTATGGCTACACCATC.

The rearrangement joins TRBV15 to TRBJ1-5; D is undetermined. Trimming removed 5 bases at V and 2 bases at J, with 7 bases between. From germline, CDR1 is LNHNV and CDR2 YYDKDF (reference sequence). The CDR3 contains 13 residues. The CDR3 is CATSGLGNQPQHF. DNA of the CDR3: TGTGCCACCAGCGGGTTGGGCAATCAGCCCCAGCATTTT.

The chain recombines TRBV28 with TRBJ2-1; TRBD2 matches 8 bases. The CDR3 is 16 amino acids. Germline CDR1 reads MDHEN; CDR2 reads SYDVKM. The V gene end was trimmed by 6 bases and the J gene end by 4 bases; junction bases not matched to a gene: 11. CDR3 protein: CASRDTGTRTYNEQFF. The CDR3 region has the DNA TGTGCCAGCAGAGACACCGGGACTAGGACTTACAATGAGCAGTTCTTC. Together with reference TRBV28 and TRBJ2-1, the CDR3 gives the full variable domain: DVKVTQSSRYLVKRTGEKVFLECVQDMDHENMFWYRQDPGLGLRLIYFSYDVKMKEKGDIPEGYSVSREKKERFSLILESASTNQTSMYLCASRDTGTRTYNEQFFGPGTRLTVL.

This clonotype appeared a few times. V usage is TRBV7-6 and J usage is TRBJ2-7; no reliable D call. The length of the CDR3 is 14 residues. From germline, CDR1 is SGHVS and CDR2 FNYEAQ. Trimming shortened V by 1 base and J by 5 bases, and 12 bases separated the two germline ends. This CDR3 is CASSLGRTVNEQYF. The DNA for the CDR3 is TGTGCCAGCAGCTTAGGGCGGACCGTTAACGAGCAGTACTTC.

The genes are TRBV11-1 and TRBJ1-1; D perhaps matches TRBD1 (5 bases). V was clipped by 1 base and J by 1 base, with 13 bases between them. The CDR3 runs to 16 residues. Looked up from germline, CDR1 is SGHAT and CDR2 is FQDESV (reference sequence). CDR3 sequence (DNA): TGTGCCAGCAGCTTAGAAGGGGCCTGGGGGAACACTGAAGCTTTCTTT. Translating gives CASSLEGAWGNTEAFF.

This chain connects TRBV6-5 to TRBJ2-1; no reliable D call. There are 14 residues in the CDR3. The germline V gene has CDR1 MNHEY and CDR2 SVGAGI. Trimming removed 2 bases at V and 7 bases at J, with 12 bases between. The DNA of the CDR3 is TGTGCCAGCAGTTACACACAATACCCGAATGAGCAGTTCTTC. Encoded protein: CASSYTQYPNEQFF.